A selection of T cell receptor beta chains follows, all from one sample in a study of PD-L1 blockade in urothelial cancer. This table comes from immunoSEQ multiplex PCR, and its TCRdb copy is limited to in-frame clones, with some not included. The repertoire holds about 110,000 clones, roughly 88% seen once, with 2.4% in the top ten. Specimen: PBMCs, collected around atezolizumab (anti-PD-L1) treatment. Every receptor here comes from a man aged 50-59 years with urothelial cancer. The CDR3 runs from the conserved cysteine through the conserved F or W. The order of the fields is CDR3 DNA, CDR3 protein, clone size, J gene, D gene, V gene. D genes are given only for firm matches. Expanded clones get a size class; other rows say once, few or many, or leave the size out.

CDR3 DNA: TGCGCCAGCAGCTGGGGACAGGCAAGCTCCTACGAGCAGTACTTC; CDR3 protein: CASSWGQASSYEQYF; clone size: NA; J gene: TRBJ2-7; D gene: TRBD1; V gene: TRBV5-1
CDR3 DNA: TGTGCCAGCAGCCCAAGCGAGTTGCTGAGCACTGAAGCTTTCTTT; CDR3 protein: CASSPSELLSTEAFF; clone size: NA; J gene: TRBJ1-1; D gene: NA; V gene: TRBV2
CDR3 DNA: TGTGCCAGCAGCCCAAGTGGGACAGGGGGCGCGTTGCAGCCCCAGCATTTT; CDR3 protein: CASSPSGTGGALQPQHF; clone size: NA; J gene: TRBJ1-5; D gene: TRBD1; V gene: TRBV5-6
CDR3 DNA: TGTGCCAGCAGGTCCTCAGGGAGGGAGACCCAGTACTTC; CDR3 protein: CASRSSGRETQYF; clone size: NA; J gene: TRBJ2-5; D gene: NA; V gene: TRBV6-5
CDR3 DNA: TGTGCCAGCAGCTTGGTAACTAGCGGCACAGATACGCAGTATTTT; CDR3 protein: CASSLVTSGTDTQYF; clone size: once; J gene: TRBJ2-3; D gene: TRBD2; V gene: TRBV5-4
CDR3 DNA: TGTGCCAGCAGCTTAGAAGGGACTAGCGGGAGGTACTACAATGAGCAGTTCTTC; CDR3 protein: CASSLEGTSGRYYNEQFF; clone size: NA; J gene: TRBJ2-1; D gene: TRBD2; V gene: TRBV11-2
CDR3 DNA: TGTGCCTGGAGTGTATTTCAGGCTCGGAATGAGCAGTTCTTC; CDR3 protein: CAWSVFQARNEQFF; clone size: NA; J gene: TRBJ2-1; D gene: NA; V gene: TRBV30
CDR3 DNA: TGTGCCAGCAGCGCTAGCGGGAGATCCCAAGAGACCCAGTACTTC; CDR3 protein: CASSASGRSQETQYF; clone size: NA; J gene: TRBJ2-5; D gene: TRBD2; V gene: TRBV9
CDR3 DNA: TGTGCCAGCAGACGGGACAACACAGATACGCAGTATTTT; CDR3 protein: CASRRDNTDTQYF; clone size: NA; J gene: TRBJ2-3; D gene: NA; V gene: TRBV6-5
CDR3 DNA: TGCGCCAGCAGCCTAGATAAGACAGGGCCTTATGGCTACACCTTC; CDR3 protein: CASSLDKTGPYGYTF; clone size: NA; J gene: TRBJ1-2; D gene: TRBD1; V gene: TRBV4-1
CDR3 DNA: TGTGCCAGCAGCCAAGACCAGGGGGTGGCCGGGGAGCTGTTTTTT; CDR3 protein: CASSQDQGVAGELFF; clone size: once; J gene: TRBJ2-2; D gene: TRBD1; V gene: TRBV4-2